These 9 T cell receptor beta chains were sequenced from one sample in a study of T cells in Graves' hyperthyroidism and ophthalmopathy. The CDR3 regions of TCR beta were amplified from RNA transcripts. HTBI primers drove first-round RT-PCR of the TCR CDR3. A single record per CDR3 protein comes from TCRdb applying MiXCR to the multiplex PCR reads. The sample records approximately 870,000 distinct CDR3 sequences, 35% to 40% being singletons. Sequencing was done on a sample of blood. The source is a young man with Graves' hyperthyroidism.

CDR3 loop: CSARGRGGNTF. In DNA, the CDR3 is TGCAGTGCTAGAGGTAGGGGAGGGAACACCTTC. V and J are TRBV20-1 and TRBJ1-2; D might be TRBD1 (5 bases). Germline V gene lookup returns CDR1 DFQATT and CDR2 SNEGSKA (reference sequence). This CDR3 has 11 residues. V was shortened by 1 base and J by 12 bases, with 12 bases between the two germline ends.

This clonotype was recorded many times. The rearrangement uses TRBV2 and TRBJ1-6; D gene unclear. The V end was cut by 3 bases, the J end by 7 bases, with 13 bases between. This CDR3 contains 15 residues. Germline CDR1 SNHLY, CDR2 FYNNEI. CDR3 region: CASSDNWVPNSPLHF. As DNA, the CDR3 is TGTGCCAGCAGTGACAATTGGGTTCCGAATTCACCCCTCCACTTT.

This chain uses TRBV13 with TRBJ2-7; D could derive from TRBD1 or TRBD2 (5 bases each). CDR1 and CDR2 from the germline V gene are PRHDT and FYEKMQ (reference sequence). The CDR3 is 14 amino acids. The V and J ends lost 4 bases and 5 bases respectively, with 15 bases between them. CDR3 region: CASSSSSFRDEQYF. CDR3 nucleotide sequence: TGTGCCAGCAGCTCATCTAGCTTCAGGGACGAGCAGTACTTC.

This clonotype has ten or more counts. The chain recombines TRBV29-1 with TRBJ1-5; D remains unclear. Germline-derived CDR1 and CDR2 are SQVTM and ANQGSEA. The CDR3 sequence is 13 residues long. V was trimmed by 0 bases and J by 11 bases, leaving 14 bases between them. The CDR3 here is CSVEEGKGTAQHF. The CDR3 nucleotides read TGCAGCGTTGAAGAGGGTAAAGGTACGGCCCAGCATTTT.

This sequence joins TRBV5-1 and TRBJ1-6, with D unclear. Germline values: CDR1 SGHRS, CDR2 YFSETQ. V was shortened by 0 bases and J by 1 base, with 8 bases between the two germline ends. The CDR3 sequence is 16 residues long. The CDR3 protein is CASSLGDLSYNSPLHF. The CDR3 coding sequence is TGCGCCAGCAGCTTGGGCGACCTTTCCTATAATTCACCCCTCCACTTT.

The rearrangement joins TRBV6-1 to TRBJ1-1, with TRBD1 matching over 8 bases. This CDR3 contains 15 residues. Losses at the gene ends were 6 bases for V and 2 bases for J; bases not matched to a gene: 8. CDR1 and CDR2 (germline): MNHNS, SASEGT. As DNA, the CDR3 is TGTGCCAGCAGCGGACAGGGAGTCGTCAACACTGAAGCTTTCTTT. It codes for CASSGQGVVNTEAFF.

This chain's CDR3 is CASSYSPPDGSRYGYTF. The CDR3 region has the DNA TGTGCCAGCAGCTACTCACCCCCGGACGGCAGCCGATATGGCTACACCTTC. This chain connects TRBV7-9 to TRBJ1-2; unclear D gene. Per germline, CDR1 SEHNR and CDR2 FQNEAQ (reference sequence). The CDR3 is 17 residues long. V lost 4 bases and J lost 5, with 23 bases in between.

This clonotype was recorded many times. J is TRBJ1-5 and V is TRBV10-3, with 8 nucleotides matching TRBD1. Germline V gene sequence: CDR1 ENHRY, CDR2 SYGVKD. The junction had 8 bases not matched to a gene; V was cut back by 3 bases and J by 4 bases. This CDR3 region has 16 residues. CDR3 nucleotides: TGTGCCATCAGTGATCCGGCGACAGGGGCGAATCAGCCCCAGCATTTT. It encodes CAISDPATGANQPQHF.

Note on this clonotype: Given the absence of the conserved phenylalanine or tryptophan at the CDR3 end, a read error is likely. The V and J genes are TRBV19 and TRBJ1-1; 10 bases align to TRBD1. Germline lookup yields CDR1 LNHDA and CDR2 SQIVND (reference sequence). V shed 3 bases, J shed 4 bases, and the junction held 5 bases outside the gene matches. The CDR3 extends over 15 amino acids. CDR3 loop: CASSIGDRGTTEAFL. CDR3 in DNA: TGTGCCAGTAGTATTGGGGACAGGGGAACCACTGAAGCTTTCCTT.